Shown below are 16 T cell receptor beta chains from a single sample sequenced in a study of T-cell memory formation after mild COVID-19 (dated by TCRdb to the early 2020s). Receptor libraries were prepared by 5' RACE. TCRdb lists the instrument as Illumina NovaSeq 6000. TCRdb took the public reads, trimmed them with fastp at Q25, ran MiXCR for clone calling and kept in-frame beta chains. Here each entry gathers all rows of one CDR3 protein and keeps the most common genes and DNA. The sample includes 400,000 or so distinct CDR3 sequences, with 15% to 25% observed a single time. The ten largest clonotypes hold 7.5% to 9.5% of the sample. The sequencing input was PBMCs or a T cell subset sorted from them (not recorded which). Every receptor here comes from an adult woman who had mild COVID-19 (a few samples of this study predate the infection). The sample titles of this study are shuffled in the database, so cell type and time point are left out; the donor was told from shared clones.

There are a few counts of this clonotype. The chain links TRBV5-1 to TRBJ2-7; weak D call: TRBD2 (6 bases). CDR3 length equals 16 residues. Looked up from germline, CDR1 is SGHRS and CDR2 is YFSETQ. The germline V and J ends were trimmed by 3 bases and 0 bases, with 16 bases remaining between them. The CDR3 DNA is TGCGCCAGCAGCTCCCTACCAGGAGGGAGCTCCTACGAGCAGTACTTC. Its protein product is CASSSLPGGSSYEQYF. The variable domain in full, with the rest retrieved from reference TRBV5-1 and TRBJ2-7, is KAGVTQTPRYLIKTRGQQVTLSCSPISGHRSVSWYQQTPGQGLQFLFEYFSETQRNKGNFPGRFSGRQFSNSRSEMNVSTLELGDSALYLCASSSLPGGSSYEQYFGPGTRLTVT.

The rearrangement uses TRBV10-1 and TRBJ2-1; no definite D call. Trimming removed 0 bases from V and 0 bases from J, with 9 bases in between. Germline CDR1 WNHNN, CDR2 SYGVQD (reference sequence). This CDR3 has 16 residues. The CDR3 spells CASSESGRSSYNEQFF. The CDR3 bases are TGCGCCAGCAGTGAGTCGGGCCGCAGCTCCTACAATGAGCAGTTCTTC.

This clonotype was counted a few times. CDR3 nucleotides: TGTGCCAGCAGCTTAGATTTAGGTGGGCGCACAGATACGCAGTATTTT. Translation: CASSLDLGGRTDTQYF. V gene TRBV11-2 combines with J gene TRBJ2-3; D unclear. This CDR3 is built from 16 residues. The germline V gene has CDR1 SGHAT and CDR2 FQNNGV. Trimming left V 0 bases short and J 1 base short, with 11 bases between.

This clonotype was detected only a few times. V and J are TRBV10-3 and TRBJ1-3; the match to TRBD1 covers 8 bases. V trimming: 5 bases; J trimming: 7 bases; junction bases outside the gene matches: 4. Germline lookup yields CDR1 ENHRY and CDR2 SYGVKD. CDR3 size: 13 residues. The CDR3 protein is CAISPTGANTIYF. In DNA form, the CDR3 reads TGTGCCATCAGTCCGACAGGGGCGAACACCATATATTTT.

Only a few counts were recorded for this clonotype. The gene calls are TRBV29-1 and TRBJ2-3; no firm D call. Germline V CDR1 and CDR2: SQVTM, ANQGSEA. This CDR3 is built from 10 residues. V lost 3 bases and J 6 bases, leaving 4 bases between the germline ends. CDR3: CSVEADTQYF. As DNA, the CDR3 is TGCAGCGTTGAGGCGGATACGCAGTATTTT.

This clonotype was observed a handful of times. This chain links TRBV7-9 with TRBJ2-1, with D tentatively TRBD2 (6 bases). The CDR3 loop spans 13 amino acids. V lost 6 bases, J lost 6 bases, and 12 bases lay in between. Germline V lookup: CDR1 SEHNR, CDR2 FQNEAQ (reference sequence). In DNA form, the CDR3 reads TGTGCCAGCAGTAAGTCTAGCGTCAATGAGCAGTTCTTC. Protein product: CASSKSSVNEQFF.

This clonotype was observed a few times. The V gene is TRBV20-1, the J gene TRBJ2-4; D is perhaps TRBD2 (7 bases). Germline assignment: CDR1 DFQATT and CDR2 SNEGSKA (reference sequence). V lost 0 bases and J lost 9, with 21 bases in between. The CDR3 runs 16 residues. CDR3 loop: CSARDQAGHGIIIQYF. CDR3 DNA sequence: TGCAGTGCTAGAGATCAAGCGGGACACGGAATTATCATTCAGTACTTC.

This clonotype was counted between two and nine times. This chain links TRBV14 with TRBJ1-3, with unresolved D. Trimming took 2 bases from V and 8 from J, leaving 16 bases between them. CDR1 is SGHDN, CDR2 FVKESK, per germline. CDR3 size: 15 residues. CDR3 in DNA: TGTGCCAGCAGCCAATATAAGTTTTCCGGGGACACCATATATTTT. Its protein product is CASSQYKFSGDTIYF.

J is TRBJ2-2 and V is TRBV30, with no clear D. CDR3 length: 13 amino acids. Germline CDR1 GTSNPN, CDR2 SVGIG (reference sequence). V gave up 1 base and J gave up 0 bases, with 3 bases separating them. DNA of the CDR3: TGTGCCTGGAGTGATGCGAACACCGGGGAGCTGTTTTTT. Protein product: CAWSDANTGELFF.

This chain connects TRBV6-1 to TRBJ1-5, with TRBD1 identical over 7 bases. This CDR3 has 17 residues. Germline lookup yields CDR1 MNHNS and CDR2 SASEGT. Trimming at V came to 3 bases and at J to 1 base, leaving 9 bases not matched to a gene. The CDR3 sequence: CASSDRAGTASNQPQHF. The CDR3 DNA is TGTGCCAGCAGTGACAGAGCCGGGACAGCGAGCAATCAGCCCCAGCATTTT.

This clonotype has a handful of counts. The chain has TRBV2 and TRBJ2-5; D ambiguous. V was trimmed by 4 bases and J by 5 bases, leaving 5 bases between them. The length of the CDR3 is 11 residues. The germline CDR1 and CDR2 sequences are SNHLY and FYNNEI. The CDR3 protein is CASSGSETQYF. CDR3 in DNA: TGTGCCAGCAGTGGGAGCGAGACCCAGTACTTC.

The CDR3 DNA reads as TGCGCCAGCAGCCAAGGGTTAGGGGCAGAGAAAGCTTTCTTT. This translates into CASSQGLGAEKAFF. The chain is built from TRBV4-3 and TRBJ1-1, with D possibly matching TRBD1 (5 bases). Germline CDR1 reads LGHNA; CDR2 reads YSLEER. With 1 base removed from V and 9 bases from J, the gap between germline ends came to 15 bases. The CDR3 consists of 14 residues.

This clonotype turned up a few times. The chain employs TRBV27 and TRBJ2-1; TRBD2 matches at 14 bases. The CDR3 runs 14 residues. Germline CDR1 and CDR2: MNHEY and SMNVEV (reference sequence). J was trimmed by 8 bases and V by 5 bases; bases with no gene match: 2. CDR3 sequence reads: CASSGTSGSYEQFF. The CDR3 region has the DNA TGTGCCAGCAGTGGGACTAGCGGGAGCTATGAGCAGTTCTTC.

This chain uses TRBV4-1 with TRBJ2-7; D is uncertain. This CDR3 spans 14 amino acids. V lost 1 base to trimming and J lost 5 bases, with 12 bases between them. Per germline, CDR1 MGHRA and CDR2 YSYEKL. The DNA of the CDR3 is TGCGCCAGCAGCCAAGGAAGAGGCCGGGACGAGCAGTACTTC. The encoded protein is CASSQGRGRDEQYF.

The chain carries TRBV3-1 and TRBJ2-1; possible D gene TRBD2, 6 bases. Trimming left V 0 bases short and J 3 bases short, with 9 bases between. The CDR3 is made up of 15 amino acids. CDR1 and CDR2 from the germline V gene are LGHDT and YNNKEL (reference sequence). The CDR3 DNA reads as TGTGCCAGCAGCCAAGAGCGGGGTGACTACAATGAGCAGTTCTTC. Protein product: CASSQERGDYNEQFF.

This clonotype was observed a few times. This rearrangement joins TRBV5-1 to TRBJ1-1; perhaps TRBD1 as D (6 bases). The germline V gene has CDR1 SGHRS and CDR2 YFSETQ. Trimming removed 4 bases from V and 0 bases from J, with 19 bases in between. The CDR3 consists of 17 residues. In DNA form, the CDR3 reads TGCGCCAGCAGCCTATCTATACAGGGCGTCTTGAACACTGAAGCTTTCTTT. This sequence encodes CASSLSIQGVLNTEAFF.